These 3 T cell receptor beta chains share one sample of origin, sequenced in a study of T cells in Graves' hyperthyroidism and ophthalmopathy. The source material, RNA transcripts, was used to amplify TCR beta CDR3 regions. The HTBI primer set drove a first-round RT-PCR of the TCR CDR3. Using its own MiXCR run on the multiplex PCR reads, TCRdb lists one record per CDR3 protein. The sample records 85,000 to 110,000 distinct CDR3 sequences, less than 55% being singletons. Sequences were obtained from blood. The origin of the receptors is a man aged 40-49 years with Graves' hyperthyroidism.

About this clonotype itself: A read error may be the cause here, since a much bigger clone is one base away. V is TRBV4-1 and J is TRBJ1-4, with 8 bases matching TRBD1. J was trimmed by 7 bases and V by 5 bases; bases with no gene match: 6. The V gene's germline CDR1 is MGHRA and CDR2 YSYEKL. The CDR3 spans 14 residues. The CDR3 coding sequence is TGCGCCAGCAGCTTGCAGGGGGCGTGTGAAAAACTGTTTTTT. Translating it yields CASSLQGACEKLFF.

The J gene is TRBJ2-7, the V gene TRBV29-1; 11 nucleotides line up with TRBD1. This CDR3 is built from 13 residues. The V and J ends lost 7 bases and 3 bases, in that order; junction bases with no gene match: 5. From germline, CDR1 is SQVTM and CDR2 ANQGSEA. This CDR3 reads CSAGTGGGYEQYF. In DNA form, the CDR3 reads TGCAGCGCTGGGACAGGGGGAGGCTACGAGCAGTACTTC.

In the case of this clonotype: A much larger clone differs from this one at a single base, so this may be a read error. The DNA is omitted, as the CDR3 cannot be located on it reliably, and the CDR3 follows TCRdb's listing. This sequence joins TRBV5-6 and TRBJ1-3. Looked up from germline, CDR1 is SGHDT and CDR2 is YYEEEE. The CDR3 length is 14 residues, termini included. CDR3 loop: CASSLVGIGNTIHF.